A selection of T cell receptor beta chains follows, all from one sample in a study of radiotherapy plus CTLA-4 blockade in lung cancer. The data were produced by immunoSEQ multiplex PCR, yet TCRdb's version contains in-frame clones alone and is incomplete. This table holds about 51,000 clones, around 79% found once. This specimen was peripheral blood, taken from a patient treated with radiotherapy plus ipilimumab. Receptor source: a human donor with non-small cell lung cancer who had a complete response to radiotherapy plus ipilimumab. Both conserved end residues are part of each CDR3. The order of the fields is V gene, clone size, CDR3 length, CDR3 protein. Clone sizes are given selectively: once, few, many, or a class where the clone is expanded.

V gene: TRBV2
clone size: NA
CDR3 length: 15
CDR3 protein: CASSELGQGYNEQFF

V gene: TRBV7-9
clone size: NA
CDR3 length: 15
CDR3 protein: CASSHWTGEHTEAFF

V gene: TRBV4-3
clone size: NA
CDR3 length: 15
CDR3 protein: CASSQDWAYYQPQHF

V gene: TRBV19
clone size: few
CDR3 length: 18
CDR3 protein: CASSIGFVRQDRNTEAFF

V gene: TRBV5-1
clone size: NA
CDR3 length: 18
CDR3 protein: CASSLRVGTGDLNTEAFF

V gene: TRBV9
clone size: few
CDR3 length: 13
CDR3 protein: CASSVFGYNEQFF

V gene: TRBV12-5
clone size: NA
CDR3 length: 13
CDR3 protein: CASGFNQADTQYF

V gene: TRBV6-1
clone size: few
CDR3 length: 17
CDR3 protein: CASSERDRGGGDTEAFF

V gene: TRBV5-1
clone size: NA
CDR3 length: 13
CDR3 protein: CASSTGLAREQFF

V gene: TRBV7-2
clone size: NA
CDR3 length: 15
CDR3 protein: CASRTTSGRYNEQFF

V gene: TRBV7-6
clone size: NA
CDR3 length: 16
CDR3 protein: CASSFGSGTGTDTQYF

V gene: TRBV5-1
clone size: NA
CDR3 length: 17
CDR3 protein: CASSRTSGGSDSYEQYF

V gene: TRBV30
clone size: NA
CDR3 length: 16
CDR3 protein: CAWSPGQGTISYEQYF

V gene: TRBV7-2
clone size: NA
CDR3 length: 15
CDR3 protein: CASSLYGTDQETQYF

V gene: TRBV6-1
clone size: NA
CDR3 length: 16
CDR3 protein: CASSEGGHPANEKLFF

V gene: TRBV27
clone size: NA
CDR3 length: 16
CDR3 protein: CASSDTAGTDNQPQHF

V gene: TRBV5-6
clone size: NA
CDR3 length: 14
CDR3 protein: CASSLPSGRDEQFF

V gene: TRBV9
clone size: NA
CDR3 length: 14
CDR3 protein: CASSVEPDRGGYTF

V gene: TRBV20-1
clone size: NA
CDR3 length: 11
CDR3 protein: CSARLEKVAFF

V gene: TRBV9
clone size: few
CDR3 length: 14
CDR3 protein: CASSVVSGGDTQYF

V gene: TRBV6-5
clone size: NA
CDR3 length: 16
CDR3 protein: CASSYEGTAANYGYTF

V gene: TRBV15
clone size: NA
CDR3 length: 15
CDR3 protein: CATSRTDTLENIQYF

V gene: TRBV29-1
clone size: NA
CDR3 length: 17
CDR3 protein: CSVELAGVFFEYNEQFF

V gene: TRBV29-1
clone size: NA
CDR3 length: 13
CDR3 protein: CSVEEQGNYGYTF

V gene: TRBV15
clone size: NA
CDR3 length: 13
CDR3 protein: CATSTGQGRWSFF

V gene: TRBV7-2
clone size: NA
CDR3 length: 12
CDR3 protein: CASSLLSSGYTF

V gene: TRBV2
clone size: NA
CDR3 length: 16
CDR3 protein: CASSEMLAPNTGELFF

V gene: TRBV18
clone size: NA
CDR3 length: 14
CDR3 protein: CASSPDKSNYGYTF

V gene: TRBV6-5
clone size: NA
CDR3 length: 16
CDR3 protein: CASSYLGLAGSGEQYF

V gene: TRBV19
clone size: NA
CDR3 length: 15
CDR3 protein: CASGPIDRYNQPQHF

V gene: TRBV5-1
clone size: few
CDR3 length: 14
CDR3 protein: CASSSSRGQTEAFF

V gene: TRBV7-2
clone size: once
CDR3 length: 14
CDR3 protein: CASSFMVRTGELFF

V gene: TRBV15
clone size: NA
CDR3 length: 18
CDR3 protein: CATSRDGPGQGIPYEQYF

V gene: TRBV5-1
clone size: once
CDR3 length: 15
CDR3 protein: CASSLGASKNTEAFF

V gene: TRBV7-2
clone size: NA
CDR3 length: 15
CDR3 protein: CASSLAAGDDYGYTF

V gene: TRBV7-7
clone size: NA
CDR3 length: 15
CDR3 protein: CASSPGLAGGETQYF

V gene: TRBV5-1
clone size: NA
CDR3 length: 14
CDR3 protein: CASSPRTLNTEAFF

V gene: TRBV5-5
clone size: NA
CDR3 length: 14
CDR3 protein: CASSLWTSYNEQFF

V gene: TRBV5-1
clone size: NA
CDR3 length: 12
CDR3 protein: CASSLNRETQYF

V gene: TRBV28
clone size: once
CDR3 length: 16
CDR3 protein: CASSLDRFYSNQPQHF

V gene: TRBV12-5
clone size: few
CDR3 length: 14
CDR3 protein: CASVPDSRNQPQHF

V gene: TRBV12-5
clone size: NA
CDR3 length: 16
CDR3 protein: CASGLSTDREGQPQHF

V gene: TRBV27
clone size: NA
CDR3 length: 15
CDR3 protein: CASSPGQIVGDTQYF

V gene: TRBV19
clone size: NA
CDR3 length: 11
CDR3 protein: CASGQGPEQFF

V gene: TRBV9
clone size: NA
CDR3 length: 13
CDR3 protein: CASSGHSNTEAFF

V gene: TRBV4-3
clone size: NA
CDR3 length: 19
CDR3 protein: CASSQEGMAPQGSYNEQFF

V gene: TRBV19
clone size: NA
CDR3 length: 15
CDR3 protein: CASSTDRATRNIQYF

V gene: TRBV19
clone size: few
CDR3 length: 12
CDR3 protein: CASNKAGYGYTF

V gene: TRBV27
clone size: NA
CDR3 length: 14
CDR3 protein: CASSSGTGPSPLHF

V gene: TRBV5-6
clone size: NA
CDR3 length: 17
CDR3 protein: CASSLGFQGAMTDTQYF

V gene: TRBV6-5
clone size: NA
CDR3 length: 15
CDR3 protein: CASNTGGSPQETQYF